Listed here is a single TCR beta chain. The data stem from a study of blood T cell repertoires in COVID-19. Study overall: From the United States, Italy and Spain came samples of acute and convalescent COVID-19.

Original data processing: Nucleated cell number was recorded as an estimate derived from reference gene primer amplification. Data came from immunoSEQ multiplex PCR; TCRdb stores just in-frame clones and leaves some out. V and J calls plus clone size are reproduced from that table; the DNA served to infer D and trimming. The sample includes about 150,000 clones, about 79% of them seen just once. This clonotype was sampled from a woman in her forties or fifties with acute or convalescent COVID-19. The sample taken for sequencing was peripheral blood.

The CDR3 is CASRLDSDNEQFF. The CDR3 DNA sequence: TGTGCCAGCAGATTAGACTCGGACAATGAGCAGTTCTTC. V usage is TRBV6-5 and J usage is TRBJ2-1; D uncertain. Germline CDR1 MNHEY, CDR2 SVGAGI. V lost 6 bases, J lost 5 bases, and 11 bases lay in between. There are 13 residues in the CDR3.